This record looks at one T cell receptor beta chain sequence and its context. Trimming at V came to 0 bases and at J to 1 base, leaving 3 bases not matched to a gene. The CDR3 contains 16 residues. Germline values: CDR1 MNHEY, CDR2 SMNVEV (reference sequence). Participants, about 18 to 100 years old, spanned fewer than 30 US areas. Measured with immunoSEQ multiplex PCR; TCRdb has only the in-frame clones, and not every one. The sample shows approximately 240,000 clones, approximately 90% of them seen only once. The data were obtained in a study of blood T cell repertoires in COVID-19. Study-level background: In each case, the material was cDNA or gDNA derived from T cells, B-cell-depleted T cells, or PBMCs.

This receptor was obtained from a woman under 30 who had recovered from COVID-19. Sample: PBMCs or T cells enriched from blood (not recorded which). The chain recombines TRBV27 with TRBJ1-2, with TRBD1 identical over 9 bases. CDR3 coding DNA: TGTGCCAGCAGTTTATCAGGGACAGGGATTAACTATGGCTACACCTTC. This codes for CASSLSGTGINYGYTF.